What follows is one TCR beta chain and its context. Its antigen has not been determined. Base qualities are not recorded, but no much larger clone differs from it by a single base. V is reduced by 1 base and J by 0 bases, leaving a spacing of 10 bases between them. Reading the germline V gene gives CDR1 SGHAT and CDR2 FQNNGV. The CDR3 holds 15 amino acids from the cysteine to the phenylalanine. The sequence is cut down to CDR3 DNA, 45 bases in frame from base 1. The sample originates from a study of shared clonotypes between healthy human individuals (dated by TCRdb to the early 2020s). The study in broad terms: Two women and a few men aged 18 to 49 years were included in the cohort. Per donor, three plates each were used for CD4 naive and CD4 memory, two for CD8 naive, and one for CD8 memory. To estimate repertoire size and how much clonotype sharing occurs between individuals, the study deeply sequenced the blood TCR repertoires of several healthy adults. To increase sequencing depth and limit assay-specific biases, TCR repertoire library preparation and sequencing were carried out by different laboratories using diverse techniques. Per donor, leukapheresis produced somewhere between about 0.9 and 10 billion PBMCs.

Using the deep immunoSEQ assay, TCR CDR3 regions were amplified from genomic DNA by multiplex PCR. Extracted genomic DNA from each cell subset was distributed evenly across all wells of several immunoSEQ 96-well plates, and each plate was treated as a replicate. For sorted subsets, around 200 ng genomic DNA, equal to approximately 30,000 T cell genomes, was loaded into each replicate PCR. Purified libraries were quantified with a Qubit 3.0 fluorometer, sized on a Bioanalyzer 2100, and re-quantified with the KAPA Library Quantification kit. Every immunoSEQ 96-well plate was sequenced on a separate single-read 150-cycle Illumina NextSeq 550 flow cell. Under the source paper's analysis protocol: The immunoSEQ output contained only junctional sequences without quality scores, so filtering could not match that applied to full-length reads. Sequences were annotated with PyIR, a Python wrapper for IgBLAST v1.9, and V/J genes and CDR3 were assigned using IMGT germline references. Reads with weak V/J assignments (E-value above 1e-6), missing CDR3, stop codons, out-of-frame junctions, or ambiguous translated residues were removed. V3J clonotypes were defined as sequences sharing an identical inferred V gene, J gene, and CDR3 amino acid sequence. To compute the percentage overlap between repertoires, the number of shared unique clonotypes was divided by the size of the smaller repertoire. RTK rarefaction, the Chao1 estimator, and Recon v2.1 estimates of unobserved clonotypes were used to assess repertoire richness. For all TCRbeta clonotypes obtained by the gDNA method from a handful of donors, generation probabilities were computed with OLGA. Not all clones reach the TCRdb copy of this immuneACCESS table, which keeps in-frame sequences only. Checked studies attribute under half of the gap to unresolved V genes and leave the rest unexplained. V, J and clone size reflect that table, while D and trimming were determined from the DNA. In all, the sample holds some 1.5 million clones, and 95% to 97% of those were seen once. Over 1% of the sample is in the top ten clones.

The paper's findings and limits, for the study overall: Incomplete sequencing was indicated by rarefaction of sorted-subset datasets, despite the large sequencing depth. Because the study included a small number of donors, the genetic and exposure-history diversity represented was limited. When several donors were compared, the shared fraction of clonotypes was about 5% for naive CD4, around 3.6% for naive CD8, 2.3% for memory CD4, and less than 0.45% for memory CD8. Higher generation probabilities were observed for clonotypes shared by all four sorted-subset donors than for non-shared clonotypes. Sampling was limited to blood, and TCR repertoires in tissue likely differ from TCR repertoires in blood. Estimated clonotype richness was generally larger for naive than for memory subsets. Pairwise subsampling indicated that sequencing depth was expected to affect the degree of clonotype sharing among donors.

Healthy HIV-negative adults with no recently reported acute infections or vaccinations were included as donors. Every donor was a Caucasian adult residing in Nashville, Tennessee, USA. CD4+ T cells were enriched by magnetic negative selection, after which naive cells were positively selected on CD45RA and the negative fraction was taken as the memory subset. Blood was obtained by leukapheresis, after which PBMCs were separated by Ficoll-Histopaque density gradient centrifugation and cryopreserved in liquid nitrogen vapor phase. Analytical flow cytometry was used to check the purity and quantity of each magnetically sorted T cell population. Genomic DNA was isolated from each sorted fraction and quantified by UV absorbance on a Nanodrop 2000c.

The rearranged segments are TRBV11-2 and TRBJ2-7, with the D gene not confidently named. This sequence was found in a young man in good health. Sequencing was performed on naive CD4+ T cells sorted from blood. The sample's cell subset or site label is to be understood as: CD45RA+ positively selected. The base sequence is TGTGCCAGCAGCTTAGGGGCTTTAAGCTCCTACGAGCAGTACTTC. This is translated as CASSLGALSSYEQYF.